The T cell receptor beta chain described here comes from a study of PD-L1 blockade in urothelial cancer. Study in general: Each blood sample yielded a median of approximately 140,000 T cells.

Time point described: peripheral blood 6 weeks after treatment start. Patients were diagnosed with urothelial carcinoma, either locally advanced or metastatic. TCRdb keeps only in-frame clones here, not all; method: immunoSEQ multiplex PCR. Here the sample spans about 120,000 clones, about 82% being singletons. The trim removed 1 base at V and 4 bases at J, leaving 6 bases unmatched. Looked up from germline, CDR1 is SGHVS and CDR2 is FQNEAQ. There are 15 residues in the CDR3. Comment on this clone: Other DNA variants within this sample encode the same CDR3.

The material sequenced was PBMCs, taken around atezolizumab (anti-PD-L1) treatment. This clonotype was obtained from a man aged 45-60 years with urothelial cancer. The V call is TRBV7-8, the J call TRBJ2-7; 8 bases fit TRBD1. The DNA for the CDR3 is TGTGCCAGCAGCTTAGGGGGGACAGGATCTTACGAGCAGTACTTC. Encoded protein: CASSLGGTGSYEQYF. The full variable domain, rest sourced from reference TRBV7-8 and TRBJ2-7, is GAGVSQSPRYKVAKRGQDVALRCDPISGHVSLFWYQQALGQGPEFLTYFQNEAQLDKSGLPSDRFFAERPEGSVSTLKIQRTQQEDSAVYLCASSLGGTGSYEQYFGPGTRLTVT.